This note documents a single T cell receptor beta chain sequence. The Seattle site enrolled patients during active infection and followed them longitudinally. TCRdb's table, derived via immunoSEQ multiplex PCR, lists solely in-frame clones and lacks some. The table has roughly 240,000 clones, 75% to 85% seen once. The germline V gene encodes CDR1 LNHDA and CDR2 SQIVND (reference sequence). Trimming removed 6 bases from V and 9 bases from J, with 9 bases in between. The CDR3 length is 12 residues. The sample originates from a study of blood T cell repertoires in COVID-19. Study context: PBMCs, B-cell-depleted T cells, or T cells provided the cDNA or gDNA that made up the material.

This receptor was identified in a man between 45 and 60 years old with COVID-19, enrolled during active disease. This chain links TRBV19 with TRBJ1-6; D remains unclear. The sample consisted of peripheral blood. The CDR3 bases are TGTGCCAGTAGCGTTCCGGGTTCACCCCTCCACTTT. Amino acid sequence: CASSVPGSPLHF.